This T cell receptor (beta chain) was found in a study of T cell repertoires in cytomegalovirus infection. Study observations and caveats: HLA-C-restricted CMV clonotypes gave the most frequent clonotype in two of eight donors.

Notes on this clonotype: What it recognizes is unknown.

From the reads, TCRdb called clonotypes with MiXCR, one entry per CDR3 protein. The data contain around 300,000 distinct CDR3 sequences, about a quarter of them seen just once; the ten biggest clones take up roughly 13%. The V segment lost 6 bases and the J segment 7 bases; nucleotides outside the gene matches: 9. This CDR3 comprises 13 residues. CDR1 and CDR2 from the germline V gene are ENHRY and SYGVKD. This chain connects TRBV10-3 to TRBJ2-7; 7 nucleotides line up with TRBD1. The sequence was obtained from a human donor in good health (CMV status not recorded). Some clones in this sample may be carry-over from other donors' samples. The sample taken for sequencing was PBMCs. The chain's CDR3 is CAIRGQTLGEQYF. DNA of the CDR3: TGTGCCATCAGGGGACAGACCCTAGGGGAGCAGTACTTC.